This T cell receptor (beta chain) was sequenced during a study of blood T cell repertoires in COVID-19. Background on the study: Donors in the United States, Italy and Spain gave samples during acute or convalescent COVID-19. Sample material is recorded as cDNA or gDNA derived from T cells, B-cell-depleted T cells, or PBMCs.

Measured with immunoSEQ multiplex PCR; TCRdb has only the in-frame clones, and not every one. The sample shows around 190,000 clones, 85% to 90% of them seen only once. CDR3 length equals 14 residues. CDR1 is SGHAT and CDR2 is FQNNGV in the germline V gene. Deletions cut 1 base from V and 7 bases from J, with 8 bases between. The V gene is TRBV11-2, the J gene TRBJ1-6; no clear D gene. The origin of this receptor is a man younger than 35 with active or convalescent COVID-19. The specimen sequenced was peripheral blood. The chain's CDR3 is CASSLVGGNSPLHF. The DNA for the CDR3 is TGTGCCAGCAGCTTAGTCGGAGGGAATTCACCCCTCCACTTT.